This entry features one TCR beta chain sequence. This specimen belongs to a study of shared T cell receptors in the human thymus. CDR3 length equals 13 residues. Per germline, CDR1 ENHRY and CDR2 SYGVKD. V was clipped by 8 bases and J by 5 bases; unmatched bases: 8. The table came from immunoSEQ multiplex PCR; TCRdb's copy has only in-frame clones and leaves some out. The sample lists approximately 580,000 clones, around 82% occurring once. In addition, the sample was reused for a study of human thymus T cells. In that study: Thymus pieces cut out during corrective heart surgery were the tissue that was used. The authors found apparently biased V and J gene usage in thymic and blood repertoires. Related studies found that unrelated individuals share highly overlapping thymic repertoires.

The sequenced sample consisted of thymocytes. This chain links TRBV10-3 with TRBJ2-7; 8 bases line up with TRBD1. The receptor's source is a boy in the first two years of life with a congenital heart defect. The CDR3 loop is CAIGTTGDHEQYF. The CDR3 DNA follows: TGTGCCATCGGAACGACAGGGGACCACGAGCAGTACTTC.